This TCR beta chain emerged from a study of blood T cell repertoires in COVID-19. CDR3 length: 15 residues. Germline values: CDR1 MGHRA, CDR2 YSYEKL. Of note for this clone: Relative to the germline gene, one junction end is altered; a read error may explain this.

Profiled with immunoSEQ multiplex PCR; TCRdb holds only in-frame clones, not every one. Of 300,000 to 450,000 clones in the sample, around nine tenths were seen once. Seattle researchers signed up patients amid active infection and tracked them longitudinally. This receptor was taken from a woman between 55 and 75 years old with COVID-19, enrolled during active disease. The sample was peripheral blood. V usage is TRBV4-1 and J usage is TRBJ2-5; no firm D call. CDR3: CASSQVPGLQGTQYF. The CDR3 bases are TGCGCCAGCAGCCAAGTCCCAGGCCTCCAAGGGACCCAGTACTTC.